The clone carrying this T cell receptor beta chain was found once. The repertoire was sequenced with immunoSEQ multiplex PCR; TCRdb's copy has only in-frame clones and lacks some. The table lists some 11,000 clones, roughly 74% of them singletons. The V gene lost 1 base and the J gene lost 4 bases, with 10 bases spanning the gap. The length of the CDR3 is 14 residues. The germline V gene encodes CDR1 SEHNR and CDR2 FQNEAQ (reference sequence). This sample stems from a study of T cell clones after liver transplantation. Whole-study context: Three of the eight recipients were HCV-positive; the rest had non-autoimmune, non-viral transplant indications.

The chain employs TRBV7-9 and TRBJ1-2; D ambiguous. This clonotype was obtained from a human patient who received a liver transplant. Certain T cells may be donor cells from the graft. The sample consisted of CD8+ T cells from blood, taken at the 22-month timepoint. CDR3 amino acids: CASSLGAGVYGYTF. The CDR3 nucleotides are TGTGCCAGCAGCTTAGGGGCAGGCGTCTATGGCTACACCTTC.